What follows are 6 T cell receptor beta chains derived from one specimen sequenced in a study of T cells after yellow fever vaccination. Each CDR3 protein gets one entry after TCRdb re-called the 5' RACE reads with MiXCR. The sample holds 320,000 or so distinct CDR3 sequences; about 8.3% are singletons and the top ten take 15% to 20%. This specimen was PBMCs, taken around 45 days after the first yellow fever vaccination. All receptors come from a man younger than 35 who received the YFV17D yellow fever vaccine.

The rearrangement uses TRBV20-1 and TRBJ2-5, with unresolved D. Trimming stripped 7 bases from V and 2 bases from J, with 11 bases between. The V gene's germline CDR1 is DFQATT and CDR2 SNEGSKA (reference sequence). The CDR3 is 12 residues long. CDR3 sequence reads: CSGSLGQETQYF. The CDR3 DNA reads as TGCAGTGGATCCCTCGGTCAAGAGACCCAGTACTTC.

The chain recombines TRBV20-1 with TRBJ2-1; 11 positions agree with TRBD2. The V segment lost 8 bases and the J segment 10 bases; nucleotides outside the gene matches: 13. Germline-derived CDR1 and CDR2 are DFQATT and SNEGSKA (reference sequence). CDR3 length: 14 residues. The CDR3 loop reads CSTLSGGARREQFF. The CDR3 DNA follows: TGCAGTACCCTTAGCGGGGGGGCCAGAAGAGAGCAGTTCTTC.

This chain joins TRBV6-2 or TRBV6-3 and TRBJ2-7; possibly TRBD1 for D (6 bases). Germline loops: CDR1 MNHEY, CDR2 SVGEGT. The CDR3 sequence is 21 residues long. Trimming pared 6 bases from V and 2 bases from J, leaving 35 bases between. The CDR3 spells CASRPEGGSLTLAHLTYEQYF. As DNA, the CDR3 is TGTGCCAGCAGGCCCGAAGGGGGTTCCCTTACTCTGGCTCACCTAACCTACGAGCAGTACTTC.

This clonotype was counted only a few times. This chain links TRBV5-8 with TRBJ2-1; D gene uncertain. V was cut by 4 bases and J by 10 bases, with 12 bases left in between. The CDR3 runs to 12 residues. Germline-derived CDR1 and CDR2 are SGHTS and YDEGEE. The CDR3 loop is CASSPSGLEQFF. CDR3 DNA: TGTGCCAGCAGCCCTAGTGGGTTGGAGCAGTTCTTC.

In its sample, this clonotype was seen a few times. CDR3 residues: CSADILGGETAEAFF. DNA of the CDR3: TGCAGTGCAGACATATTAGGTGGTGAGACTGCTGAAGCTTTCTTT. The rearrangement uses TRBV20-1 and TRBJ1-1, with D uncertain. The CDR3 runs to 15 residues. Germline values: CDR1 DFQATT, CDR2 SNEGSKA (reference sequence). Between the trimmed V and J ends, which lost 6 bases and 6 bases, there was a span of 23 bases.

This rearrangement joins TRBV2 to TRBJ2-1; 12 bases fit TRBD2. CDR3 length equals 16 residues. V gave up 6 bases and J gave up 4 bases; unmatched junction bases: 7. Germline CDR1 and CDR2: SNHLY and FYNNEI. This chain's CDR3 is CASRNGGLAGYNEQFF. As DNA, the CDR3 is TGTGCCAGCAGGAATGGTGGACTAGCGGGGTACAATGAGCAGTTCTTC.